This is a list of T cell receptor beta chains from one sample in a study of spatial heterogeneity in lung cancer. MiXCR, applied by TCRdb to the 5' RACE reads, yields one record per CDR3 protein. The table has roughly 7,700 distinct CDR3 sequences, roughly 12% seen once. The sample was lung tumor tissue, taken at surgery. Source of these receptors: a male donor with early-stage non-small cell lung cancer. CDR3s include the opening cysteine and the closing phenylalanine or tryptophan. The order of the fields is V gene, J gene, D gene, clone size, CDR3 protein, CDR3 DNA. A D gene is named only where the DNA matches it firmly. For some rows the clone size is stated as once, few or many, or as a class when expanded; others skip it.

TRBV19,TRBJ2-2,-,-,CASSIRHNGGELFF,TGTGCCAGTAGTATCAGACACAACGGCGGGGAGCTGTTTTTT
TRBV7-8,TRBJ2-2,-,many,CASLGPAANTGELFF,TGTGCCAGTTTAGGGCCAGCGGCGAACACCGGGGAGCTGTTTTTT
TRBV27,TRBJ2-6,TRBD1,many,CASSHRTGGPGANVLTF,TGTGCCAGCAGCCACCGGACAGGGGGCCCTGGGGCCAACGTCCTGACTTTC
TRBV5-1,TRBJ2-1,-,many,CASSLTGANNNEQFF,TGCGCCAGCAGCTTGACAGGAGCTAACAACAATGAGCAGTTCTTC
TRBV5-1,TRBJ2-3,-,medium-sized,CASSLLPGSSTDTQYF,TGCGCCAGCAGCTTACTTCCGGGATCTAGCACAGATACGCAGTATTTT
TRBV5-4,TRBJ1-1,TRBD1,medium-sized,CASSLEQGITEAFF,TGTGCCAGCAGCTTGGAACAGGGGATCACTGAAGCTTTCTTT
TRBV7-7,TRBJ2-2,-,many,CASSPESGELFF,TGTGCTAGCAGCCCGGAGTCCGGGGAGCTGTTTTTT
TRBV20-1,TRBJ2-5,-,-,CSASLAEETQYF,TGCAGTGCTAGCCTCGCGGAAGAGACCCAGTACTTC
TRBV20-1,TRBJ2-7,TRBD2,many,CSAPLTAGGKNEQYF,TGCAGTGCTCCCCTCACAGCGGGAGGGAAGAACGAGCAGTACTTC
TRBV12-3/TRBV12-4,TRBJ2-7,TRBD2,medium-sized,CASSWGLAGAFEQYF,TGTGCCAGCAGTTGGGGACTAGCGGGGGCGTTTGAGCAGTACTTC
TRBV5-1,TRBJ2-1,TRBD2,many,CASSPGLAKNEQFF,TGCGCCAGCAGCCCGGGACTAGCAAAGAATGAGCAGTTCTTC
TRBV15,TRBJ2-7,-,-,CATSTERTYEQYF,TGTGCCACCAGCACGGAGCGAACCTACGAGCAGTACTTC
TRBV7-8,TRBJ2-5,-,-,CASSLMDGQETQYF,TGTGCCAGCAGCTTAATGGACGGTCAAGAGACCCAGTACTTC
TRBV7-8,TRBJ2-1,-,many,CASSLLEEQFF,TGTGCCAGCAGCTTATTAGAGGAGCAGTTCTTC
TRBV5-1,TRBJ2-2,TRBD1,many,CASSLAGQGNAGELFF,TGCGCCAGCAGCTTGGCCGGACAGGGCAACGCCGGGGAGCTGTTTTTT
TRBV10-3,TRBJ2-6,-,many,CATLMRFSGANVLTF,TGTGCGACACTAATGCGGTTCTCTGGGGCCAACGTCCTGACTTTC
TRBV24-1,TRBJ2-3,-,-,CATSDPRSPSTDTQYF,TGTGCCACCAGTGATCCACGTAGTCCTAGCACAGATACGCAGTATTTT
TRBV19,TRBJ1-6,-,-,CASSTELYNSPLHF,TGTGCCAGTAGCACCGAACTTTATAATTCACCCCTCCACTTT